The 9 T cell receptor beta chains in this list originate from one sample, sequenced in a study of blood T cell repertoires in COVID-19. Using immunoSEQ multiplex PCR, the repertoire was profiled, and TCRdb retains in-frame clones only, with some absent. In the table there are about 150,000 clones, roughly four fifths of which are singletons. Sequencing used peripheral blood. Receptor source: a human donor with acute or convalescent COVID-19. The donor label of this sample is uncertain.

V is TRBV15 and J is TRBJ1-5; TRBD1 is a possible D gene (6 bases). Germline-derived CDR1 and CDR2 are LNHNV and YYDKDF (reference sequence). This CDR3 contains 16 residues. Between the trimmed V and J ends, which lost 0 bases and 4 bases, there was a span of 13 bases. CDR3 region: CATSREGRGGNQPQHF. In nucleotides, the CDR3 is TGTGCCACCAGCAGAGAGGGCAGAGGGGGTAATCAGCCCCAGCATTTT.

V usage is TRBV4-1 and J usage is TRBJ1-5, with a tentative D call TRBD1 (5 bases). Germline V lookup: CDR1 MGHRA, CDR2 YSYEKL. The CDR3 covers 15 residues. Trimming shortened V by 0 bases and J by 2 bases, and 8 bases separated the two germline ends. This chain's CDR3 is CASSQEEGRNQPQHF. The CDR3 DNA reads TGCGCCAGCAGCCAAGAGGAGGGACGCAATCAGCCCCAGCATTTT.

The chain combines TRBV19 with TRBJ2-3, with D possibly matching TRBD2 (6 bases). CDR1 and CDR2 (germline): LNHDA, SQIVND (reference sequence). CDR3 length: 14 residues. V lost 1 base and J 1 base, leaving 6 bases between the germline ends. CDR3 protein: CASSIAGGTDTQYF. The CDR3 coding sequence is TGTGCCAGTAGTATAGCGGGGGGCACAGATACGCAGTATTTT.

The genes are TRBV3-1 (or the pseudogene TRBV3-2) and TRBJ2-7; 14 positions agree with TRBD2. The junction had 18 bases not matched to a gene; V was cut back by 0 bases and J by 2 bases. Germline CDR1 LGHDT, CDR2 YNNKEL (reference sequence). The CDR3 is made up of 22 amino acids. For the CDR3, the DNA is TGTGCCAGCAGCCAAGATCCCGGGTCCGGGACTAGCGGGGGTCGGTCCGCCTACGAGCAGTACTTC. It yields the protein CASSQDPGSGTSGGRSAYEQYF.

CDR3 protein: CASSSAYYGGSNEQFF. The DNA for the CDR3 is TGTGCCAGCAGCTCCGCCTACTACGGGGGGAGTAATGAGCAGTTCTTC. The chain joins TRBV7-3 to TRBJ2-1, with 7 bases identical to TRBD2. This CDR3 has 16 amino acids. V shed 4 bases and J 7 bases; nucleotides not matched to a gene: 13. CDR1 and CDR2 (germline): SGHTA, FQGTGA.

This clone was observed once. The chain carries TRBV18 and TRBJ1-4; TRBD1 aligns across 9 bases. Germline CDR1 and CDR2: KGHSH and LQKENI. The CDR3 length is 15 residues. After removal of 3 bases from V and 4 bases from J, the junction contained 3 bases not matched to a gene. The CDR3, as DNA: TGTGCCAGCTCACCCGGGACAGGGCTTAATGAAAAACTGTTTTTT. Translating gives CASSPGTGLNEKLFF.

The chain carries TRBV19 and TRBJ2-5; 7 bases line up with TRBD1. The V gene's germline CDR1 is LNHDA and CDR2 SQIVND (reference sequence). There are 15 residues in the CDR3. The V segment lost 7 bases and the J segment 3 bases; nucleotides outside the gene matches: 11. The chain's CDR3 is CASTLKGAGKETQYF. For the CDR3, the DNA is TGTGCCAGTACCCTAAAGGGGGCAGGGAAAGAGACCCAGTACTTC.

This clone was seen only once. The chain combines TRBV18 with TRBJ1-5; unclear D gene. Germline CDR1 and CDR2: KGHSH and LQKENI. The CDR3 consists of 15 residues. Trimming cost V 4 bases and J 2 bases, with 12 bases left between them. The CDR3 region is CASSLDPGGNQPQHF. As DNA, the CDR3 is TGTGCCAGCTCACTAGACCCTGGAGGCAATCAGCCCCAGCATTTT.

The rearrangement links TRBV4-2 to TRBJ1-2, with a weak D call TRBD1 (6 bases). The germline V gene has CDR1 LGHNA and CDR2 YNFKEQ. This CDR3 is 15 amino acids long. The V end lost 5 bases, the J end lost 4 bases, and 17 bases lay between the germline ends. The CDR3 DNA sequence: TGTGCCAGCAGCATAACCCCACAGGGCGGCTATGGCTACACCTTC. Translating gives CASSITPQGGYGYTF.